Listed here are 27 T cell receptor beta chains from one sample, sequenced in a study of blood T cell repertoires in COVID-19. Libraries were prepared by immunoSEQ multiplex PCR; TCRdb keeps only in-frame clonotypes and omits some of them. The sample yields some 180,000 clones, about 80% seen once. The sequencing sample was made of peripheral blood. Receptor source: a man aged 65 to 85 with active or convalescent COVID-19.

The CDR3 DNA reads TGTGCCAGCAGACGTGACAGGTCGGGGACTGAAGCTTTCTTT. It encodes CASRRDRSGTEAFF. The chain carries TRBV7-9 and TRBJ1-1, with D tentatively TRBD1 (6 bases). There are 14 residues in the CDR3. Germline CDR1 is SEHNR and CDR2 is FQNEAQ (reference sequence). Trimming cost V 6 bases and J 5 bases, with 16 bases left between them.

CDR3 sequence reads: CASSLGQGWSTDTQYF. DNA of the CDR3: TGTGCCAGCAGCTTGGGGCAGGGATGGAGCACAGATACGCAGTATTTT. V and J are TRBV5-6 and TRBJ2-3; TRBD1 is a possible D gene (5 bases). V was pared by 0 bases and J by 0 bases, with 11 bases between. The CDR3 totals 16 residues. Per the germline V gene, CDR1 is SGHDT and CDR2 is YYEEEE. Full variable domain (missing parts from reference TRBV5-6 and TRBJ2-3): DAGVTQSPTHLIKTRGQQVTLRCSPKSGHDTVSWYQQALGQGPQFIFQYYEEEERQRGNFPDRFSGHQFPNYSSELNVNALLLGDSALYLCASSLGQGWSTDTQYFGPGTRLTVL.

V is TRBV7-2 and J is TRBJ1-1; D unresolved. V lost 5 bases and J 1 base, leaving 8 bases between the germline ends. The germline V gene has CDR1 SGHTA and CDR2 FQGNSA. The CDR3 covers 13 residues. CDR3 coding DNA: TGTGCCAGCAGCGCCGGGAGGAACACTGAAGCTTTCTTT. Amino acids: CASSAGRNTEAFF.

This rearrangement joins TRBV6-5 to TRBJ2-5, with 7 bases that match TRBD1. V was clipped by 8 bases and J by 4 bases; unmatched bases: 10. CDR3 length: 14 residues. Germline V gene data show CDR1 as MNHEY and CDR2 as SVGAGI. The CDR3 reads CASSVRGRLETQYF. CDR3 DNA sequence: TGTGCCAGCTCCGTGAGGGGGCGCCTAGAGACCCAGTACTTC.

The J gene is TRBJ2-3, the V gene TRBV15; D is unclear. Germline lookup yields CDR1 LNHNV and CDR2 YYDKDF (reference sequence). V gave up 4 bases and J gave up 1 base, with 12 bases separating them. The CDR3 covers 15 residues. The CDR3, as DNA: TGTGCCACCAGCACAGAGATACGAGGCACAGATACGCAGTATTTT. It is translated as CATSTEIRGTDTQYF.

The rearrangement links TRBV5-1 to TRBJ1-6; TRBD1 aligns across 7 bases. V lost 5 bases, J lost 6 bases, and 2 bases stayed unmatched. CDR1 SGHRS and CDR2 YFSETQ come from the germline V gene. The length of the CDR3 is 13 residues. The CDR3 is CASSRDSNSPLHF. In DNA form, the CDR3 reads TGCGCCAGCAGTCGGGACAGTAATTCACCCCTCCACTTT.

The V call is TRBV6-5, the J call TRBJ2-7; 11 nucleotides match TRBD1. The trim removed 6 bases at V and 6 bases at J, leaving 7 bases unmatched. Germline assignment: CDR1 MNHEY and CDR2 SVGAGI. The CDR3 length is 14 residues. Here the CDR3 reads CASRRPGTGGEQYF. CDR3 coding DNA: TGTGCCAGCAGACGACCCGGGACAGGGGGCGAGCAGTACTTC.

The chain links TRBV5-5 to TRBJ1-5; 10 nucleotides agree with TRBD1. Germline CDR1 is SGHKS and CDR2 is YYEKEE (reference sequence). With 0 bases clipped from V and 6 bases from J, the junction kept 9 bases outside the gene matches. The CDR3 has 17 residues. This CDR3 reads CASSLASRQGAGQPQHF. In DNA, the CDR3 is TGTGCCAGCAGCTTGGCATCGAGACAGGGGGCGGGTCAGCCCCAGCATTTT.

The genes are TRBV7-2 and TRBJ2-7; D not resolved. The germline V and J ends were trimmed by 5 bases and 3 bases, with 5 bases remaining between them. The CDR3 covers 11 residues. CDR1 and CDR2 from the germline V gene are SGHTA and FQGNSA. CDR3 coding DNA: TGTGCCAGCAGCGTTAGCTACGAGCAGTACTTC. Its translation is CASSVSYEQYF.

The genes are TRBV11-2 and TRBJ1-1; tentatively, D is TRBD1 (6 bases). This CDR3 spans 14 amino acids. Looked up from germline, CDR1 is SGHAT and CDR2 is FQNNGV. Trimming removed 5 bases at V and 1 base at J, with 11 bases between. The DNA of the CDR3 is TGTGCCAGCAGCCCGATCAGGGGGAACACTGAAGCTTTCTTT. This codes for CASSPIRGNTEAFF. Drawing the rest from reference TRBV11-2 and TRBJ1-1, the complete variable domain is EAGVAQSPRYKIIEKRQSVAFWCNPISGHATLYWYQQILGQGPKLLIQFQNNGVVDDSQLPKDRFSAERLKGVDSTLKIQPAKLEDSAVYLCASSPIRGNTEAFFGQGTRLTVV.

The gene calls are TRBV5-8 and TRBJ1-1; a weak D match, TRBD1 (6 bases). V was shortened by 1 base and J by 8 bases, with 9 bases between the two germline ends. Germline V CDR1 and CDR2: SGHTS, YDEGEE. The CDR3 sequence is 12 residues long. For the CDR3, the DNA is TGTGCCAGCAGCTTGAAGAGGGGGGAAGCTTTCTTT. This sequence encodes CASSLKRGEAFF. Using reference TRBV5-8 and TRBJ1-1 for the parts outside the CDR3, the full variable domain is EAGVTQSPTHLIKTRGQQATLRCSPISGHTSVYWYQQALGLGLQFLLWYDEGEERNRGNFPPRFSGRQFPNYSSELNVNALELEDSALYLCASSLKRGEAFFGQGTRLTVV.

The gene calls are TRBV7-2 and TRBJ1-2; 9 nucleotides line up with TRBD1. Per the germline V gene, CDR1 is SGHTA and CDR2 is FQGNSA. V gave up 4 bases and J gave up 7 bases; unmatched junction bases: 7. The CDR3 loop spans 14 amino acids. The CDR3 sequence: CASSWSGQGGGYTF. The CDR3 DNA reads as TGTGCCAGCAGCTGGTCGGGACAGGGAGGTGGCTACACCTTC.

The genes are TRBV5-4 and TRBJ2-7, with 12 positions matching TRBD2. The CDR3 covers 15 residues. V lost 4 bases, J lost 6 bases, and 8 bases stayed unmatched. Germline V gene sequence: CDR1 SGHNT, CDR2 YYREEE (reference sequence). The CDR3 nucleotides read TGTGCCAGCAGCCCCGGACTAGCGGGATCTAGCGAGCAGTACTTC. This gives the protein CASSPGLAGSSEQYF.

The chain joins TRBV6-6 to TRBJ1-4; 7 nucleotides agree with TRBD1. Germline CDR1 reads MNHNY; CDR2 reads SVGAGI (reference sequence). V lost 7 bases, J lost 3 bases, and 8 bases stayed unmatched. CDR3 size: 15 residues. The DNA of the CDR3 is TGTGCCAGCATCTCCAAGGGGGCTGCTAATGAAAAACTGTTTTTT. Encoded protein: CASISKGAANEKLFF.

The chain links TRBV28 to TRBJ1-2; a possible D gene is TRBD1 (5 bases). Trimming cost V 6 bases and J 4 bases, with 15 bases left between them. Germline CDR1 reads MDHEN; CDR2 reads SYDVKM. The CDR3 contains 14 residues. CDR3 DNA sequence: TGTGCCAGCAGCCCCGGGGGAGAGAGCTATGGCTACACCTTC. It codes for CASSPGGESYGYTF.

J is TRBJ1-1 and V is TRBV19, with 10 bases aligning to TRBD1. Looked up from germline, CDR1 is LNHDA and CDR2 is SQIVND (reference sequence). The V gene end was trimmed by 3 bases and the J gene end by 4 bases; junction bases not matched to a gene: 5. The length of the CDR3 is 15 residues. The CDR3 is CASSIPGQGSTEAFF. CDR3 nucleotide sequence: TGTGCCAGTAGTATTCCGGGACAGGGGAGCACTGAAGCTTTCTTT.

The genes are TRBV3-1 (or the pseudogene TRBV3-2) and TRBJ2-1; D might be TRBD2 (5 bases). Germline values: CDR1 LGHDT, CDR2 YNNKEL (reference sequence). The CDR3 consists of 15 residues. With 1 base removed from V and 7 bases from J, the gap between germline ends came to 14 bases. The CDR3 DNA reads TGTGCCAGCAGCCAAGTTGTGGGAGAGGCGAATGAGCAGTTCTTC. Translated: CASSQVVGEANEQFF.

This sequence joins TRBV9 and TRBJ2-5; a weak D match, TRBD2 (6 bases). V lost 4 bases and J lost 5, with 12 bases in between. The CDR3 runs 13 residues. CDR1 is SGDLS and CDR2 is YYNGEE in the germline V gene. CDR3 DNA: TGTGCCAGCAGCCAGTTTGGGGGGGAGACCCAGTACTTC. This translates into CASSQFGGETQYF.

The rearrangement links TRBV7-8 to TRBJ2-3; a weak D match, TRBD2 (6 bases). This CDR3 is built from 15 residues. The V gene's germline CDR1 is SGHVS and CDR2 FQNEAQ. V lost 2 bases, J lost 3 bases, and 12 bases lay in between. DNA for the CDR3: TGTGCCAGCAGCTTATCTCCAGCGGGTACAGATACGCAGTATTTT. Translated: CASSLSPAGTDTQYF.

The chain joins TRBV18 to TRBJ1-2; 7 bases fit TRBD1. Germline lookup yields CDR1 KGHSH and CDR2 LQKENI. This CDR3 contains 15 residues. The V segment lost 3 bases and the J segment 4 bases; nucleotides outside the gene matches: 8. Written as DNA, the CDR3 is TGTGCCAGCTCACCCTGGACAGGCGCAGGCTATGGCTACACCTTC. Its protein product is CASSPWTGAGYGYTF.

The chain has TRBV4-3 and TRBJ2-7, with 11 positions matching TRBD1. The length of the CDR3 is 16 residues. Germline V gene sequence: CDR1 LGHNA, CDR2 YSLEER. The ends lost 4 bases at V and 2 bases at J; junction bases unmatched: 7. In DNA, the CDR3 is TGCGCCAGCAGCCTTGGCCGGACAGGGGGCCCCTACGAGCAGTACTTC. This translates into CASSLGRTGGPYEQYF.

The V gene is TRBV27, the J gene TRBJ1-2, with 7 bases aligning to TRBD1. V gave up 3 bases and J gave up 4 bases; unmatched junction bases: 11. The CDR3 contains 16 residues. Per the germline V gene, CDR1 is MNHEY and CDR2 is SMNVEV (reference sequence). In nucleotides, the CDR3 is TGTGCCAGCAGTTTGCGAGATCGGGACAGCCTCTATGGCTACACCTTC. Protein: CASSLRDRDSLYGYTF.

This clone was detected only once. The rearrangement uses TRBV6-6 and TRBJ2-7; the D gene is possibly TRBD1 (5 bases). Looked up from germline, CDR1 is MNHNY and CDR2 is SVGAGI (reference sequence). Trimming took off 0 bases at V and 5 bases at J, with 11 bases between the two ends. The CDR3 is made up of 14 amino acids. DNA of the CDR3: TGTGCCAGCAGTTACTCCCGACAGTCCAACGAGCAGTACTTC. Encoded protein: CASSYSRQSNEQYF.

As regards this clone: At one of its ends the junction is not consistent with the germline gene, which may arise from a read error. The chain uses TRBV7-7 and TRBJ2-5, with 8 bases that match TRBD2. This CDR3 comprises 15 residues. The germline V gene encodes CDR1 SSHAT and CDR2 FNYEAQ (reference sequence). The CDR3 coding sequence is TGTGCTAGCAGCCTCCTGGCGGGAGGTCGGGAGACCCAGTACTTC. Translated: CASSLLAGGRETQYF.

The J gene is TRBJ2-1, the V gene TRBV7-2; D may be TRBD2 (6 bases). Germline CDR1 reads SGHTA; CDR2 reads FQGNSA. This CDR3 has 15 amino acids. The ends were cut back, 5 bases at V and 2 bases at J, with 13 bases in the middle. DNA for the CDR3: TGTGCCAGCAGCCCCATGGGGGGTACCTACAATGAGCAGTTCTTC. As protein: CASSPMGGTYNEQFF.

This rearrangement joins TRBV6-2 or TRBV6-3 to TRBJ2-5; D is possibly TRBD1 (5 bases). V was cut by 3 bases and J by 2 bases, with 10 bases left in between. Germline CDR1 MNHEY, CDR2 SVGEGT. CDR3 length: 14 residues. CDR3 loop: CASSYTTAQETQYF. Written as DNA, the CDR3 is TGTGCCAGCAGTTATACGACAGCACAAGAGACCCAGTACTTC.

The chain is built from TRBV4-1 and TRBJ1-4; possible D gene TRBD1, 6 bases. The germline V gene has CDR1 MGHRA and CDR2 YSYEKL. CDR3 length: 16 residues. V shed 4 bases and J shed 7 bases, with 19 bases lying between them. CDR3 sequence reads: CASSPRPDRASEKLFF. The CDR3 coding sequence is TGCGCCAGCAGCCCCCGACCGGACAGAGCTAGTGAAAAACTGTTTTTT.